The clone carrying this TCR beta chain has only a few counts. TCRdb reprocessed the RT-PCR reads via MiXCR and lists one record per CDR3 protein. The sample shows just under 550,000 distinct CDR3 sequences, less than 25% of them seen only once. This entry is derived from a study of response to subunit inactivated influenza vaccine. The CDR3 has 17 amino acids. Germline CDR1 and CDR2: KGHSH and LQKENI. V gave up 6 bases and J gave up 3 bases; unmatched junction bases: 15. This sample also belongs to another study, concerning T cells expressing NK-cell markers. This second report adds: 5'RACE template switching built TCR beta cDNA with unique molecular identifiers. Topping the CD3+CD56-NKG2C+ fraction as well were these clonotypes, in a handful of donors.

The sequence was obtained from a man aged 50-60 years who received an inactivated influenza vaccine. Source: CD4+ T cells sorted from PBMCs, taken 11 to 12 days after vaccination. The chain uses TRBV18 and TRBJ2-3; 7 positions match TRBD1. The CDR3 protein is CASSLVGTGAGTDTQYF. CDR3 DNA: TGTGCCAGCTCCCTCGTAGGCACAGGGGCAGGGACAGATACGCAGTATTTT.